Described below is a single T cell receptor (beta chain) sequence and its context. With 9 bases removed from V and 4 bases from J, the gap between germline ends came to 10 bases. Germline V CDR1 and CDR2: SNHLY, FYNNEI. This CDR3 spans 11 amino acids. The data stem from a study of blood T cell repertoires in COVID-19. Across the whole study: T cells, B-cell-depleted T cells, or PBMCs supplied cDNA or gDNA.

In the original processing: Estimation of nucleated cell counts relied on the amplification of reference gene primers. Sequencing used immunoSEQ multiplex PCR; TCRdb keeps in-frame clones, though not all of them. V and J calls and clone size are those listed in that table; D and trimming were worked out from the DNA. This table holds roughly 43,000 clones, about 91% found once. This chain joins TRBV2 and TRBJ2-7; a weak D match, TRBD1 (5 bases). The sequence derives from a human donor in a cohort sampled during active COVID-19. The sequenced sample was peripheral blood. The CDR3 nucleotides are TGTGCCAGTCAGGGTGGTTACGAGCAGTACTTC. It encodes CASQGGYEQYF.